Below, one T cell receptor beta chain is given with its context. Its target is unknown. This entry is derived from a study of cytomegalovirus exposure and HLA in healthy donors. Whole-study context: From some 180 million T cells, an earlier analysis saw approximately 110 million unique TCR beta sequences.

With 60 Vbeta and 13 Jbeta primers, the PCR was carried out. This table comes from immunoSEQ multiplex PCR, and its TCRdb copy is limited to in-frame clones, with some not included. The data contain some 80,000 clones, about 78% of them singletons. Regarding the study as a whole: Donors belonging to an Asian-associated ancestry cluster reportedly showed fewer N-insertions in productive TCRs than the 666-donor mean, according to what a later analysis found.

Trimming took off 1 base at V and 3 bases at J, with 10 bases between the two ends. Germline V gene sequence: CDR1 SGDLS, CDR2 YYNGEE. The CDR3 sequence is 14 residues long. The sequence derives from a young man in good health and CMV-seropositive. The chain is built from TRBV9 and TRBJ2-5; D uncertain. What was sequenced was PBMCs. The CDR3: CASSVSSWKETQYF. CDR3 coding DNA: TGTGCCAGCAGCGTATCTAGTTGGAAAGAGACCCAGTACTTC.